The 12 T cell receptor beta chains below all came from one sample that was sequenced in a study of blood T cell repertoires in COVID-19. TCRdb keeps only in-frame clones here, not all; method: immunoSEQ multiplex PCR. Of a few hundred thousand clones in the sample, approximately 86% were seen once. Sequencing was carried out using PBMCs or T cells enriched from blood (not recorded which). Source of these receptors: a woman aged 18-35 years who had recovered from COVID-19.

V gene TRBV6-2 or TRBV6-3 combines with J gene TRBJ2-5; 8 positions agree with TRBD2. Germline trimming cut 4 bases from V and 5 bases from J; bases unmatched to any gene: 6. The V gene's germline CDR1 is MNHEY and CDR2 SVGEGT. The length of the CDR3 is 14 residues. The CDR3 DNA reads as TGTGCCAGCAGTTTTAGCGGGATTTGGGAGACCCAGTACTTC. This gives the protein CASSFSGIWETQYF.

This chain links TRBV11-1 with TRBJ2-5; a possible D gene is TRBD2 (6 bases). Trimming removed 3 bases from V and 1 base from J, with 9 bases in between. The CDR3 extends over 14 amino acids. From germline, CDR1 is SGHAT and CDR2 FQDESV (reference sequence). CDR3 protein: CASSFGGTQETQYF. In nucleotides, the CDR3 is TGTGCCAGCAGCTTCGGAGGGACCCAAGAGACCCAGTACTTC.

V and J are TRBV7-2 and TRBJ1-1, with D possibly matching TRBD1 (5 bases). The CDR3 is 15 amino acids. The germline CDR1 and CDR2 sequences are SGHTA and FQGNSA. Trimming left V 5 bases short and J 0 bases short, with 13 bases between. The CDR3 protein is CASSRGGVVNTEAFF. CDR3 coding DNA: TGTGCCAGCAGCCGGGGGGGTGTGGTGAACACTGAAGCTTTCTTT. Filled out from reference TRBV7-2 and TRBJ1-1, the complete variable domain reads GAGVSQSPSNKVTEKGKDVELRCDPISGHTALYWYRQSLGQGLEFLIYFQGNSAPDKSGLPSDRFSAERTGGSVSTLTIQRTQQEDSAVYLCASSRGGVVNTEAFFGQGTRLTVV.

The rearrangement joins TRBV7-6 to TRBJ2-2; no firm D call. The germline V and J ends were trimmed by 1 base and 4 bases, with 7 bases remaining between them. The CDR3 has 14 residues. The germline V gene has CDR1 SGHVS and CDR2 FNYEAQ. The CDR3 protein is CASSLVSPTGELFF. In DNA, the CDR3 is TGTGCCAGCAGCTTAGTAAGCCCCACCGGGGAGCTGTTTTTT. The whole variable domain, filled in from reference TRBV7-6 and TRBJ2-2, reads GAGVSQSPRYKVTKRGQDVALRCDPISGHVSLYWYRQALGQGPEFLTYFNYEAQQDKSGLPNDRFSAERPEGSISTLTIQRTEQRDSAMYRCASSLVSPTGELFFGEGSRLTVL.

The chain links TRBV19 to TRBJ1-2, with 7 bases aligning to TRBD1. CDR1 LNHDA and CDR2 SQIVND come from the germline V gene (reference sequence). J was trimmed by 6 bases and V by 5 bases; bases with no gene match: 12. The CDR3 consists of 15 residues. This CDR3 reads CASSPSLDRANGYTF. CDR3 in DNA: TGTGCCAGTAGTCCGTCTCTCGACAGGGCGAATGGCTACACCTTC.

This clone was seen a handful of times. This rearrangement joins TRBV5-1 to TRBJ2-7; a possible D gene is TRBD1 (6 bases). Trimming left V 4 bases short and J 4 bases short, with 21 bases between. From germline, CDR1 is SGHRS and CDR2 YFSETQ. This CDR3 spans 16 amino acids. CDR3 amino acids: CASSRILRTVLYEQYF. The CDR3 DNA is TGCGCCAGCAGCCGCATATTACGGACAGTCCTGTACGAGCAGTACTTC.

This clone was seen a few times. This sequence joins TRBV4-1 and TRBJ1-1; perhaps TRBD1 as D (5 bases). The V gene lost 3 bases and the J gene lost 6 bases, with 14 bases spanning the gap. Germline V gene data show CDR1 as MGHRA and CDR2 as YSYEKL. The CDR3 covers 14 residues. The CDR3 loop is CASSHNGGQPEAFF. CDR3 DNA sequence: TGCGCCAGCAGCCACAACGGGGGTCAGCCTGAAGCTTTCTTT.

Here the CDR3 DNA reads TGTGCCACCAAGACTAGCGGGGAGGGGGTCCAAGAGACCCAGTACTTC. Residues: CATKTSGEGVQETQYF. This sequence joins TRBV15 and TRBJ2-5; 11 bases map to TRBD2. The CDR3 is 16 amino acids. Germline loops: CDR1 LNHNV, CDR2 YYDKDF (reference sequence). The ends lost 7 bases at V and 1 base at J; junction bases unmatched: 8.

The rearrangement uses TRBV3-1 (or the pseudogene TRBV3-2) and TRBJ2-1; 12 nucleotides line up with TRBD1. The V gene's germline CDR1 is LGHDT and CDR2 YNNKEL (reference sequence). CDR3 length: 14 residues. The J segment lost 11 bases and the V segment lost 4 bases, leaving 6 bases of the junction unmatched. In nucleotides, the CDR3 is TGTGCCAGCAGCCCCGGGACAGGGGGCTTACAGCAGTTCTTC. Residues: CASSPGTGGLQQFF.

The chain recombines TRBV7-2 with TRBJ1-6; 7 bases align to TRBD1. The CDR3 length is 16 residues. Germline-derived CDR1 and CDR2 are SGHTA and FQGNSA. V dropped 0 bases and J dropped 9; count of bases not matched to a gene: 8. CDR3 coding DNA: TGTGCCAGCAGCTTAGCAGTAGCAGGGGGTAGTTCACCCCTCCACTTT. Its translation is CASSLAVAGGSSPLHF.

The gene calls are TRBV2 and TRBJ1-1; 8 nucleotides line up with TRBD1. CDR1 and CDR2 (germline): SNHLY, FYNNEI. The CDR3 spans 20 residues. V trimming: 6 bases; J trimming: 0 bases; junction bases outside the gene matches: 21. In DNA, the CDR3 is TGTGCCAGCAGCGGGGGACAGGCGCGATCCCTCCTGGACCTGAACACTGAAGCTTTCTTT. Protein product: CASSGGQARSLLDLNTEAFF.

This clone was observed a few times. CDR3 region: CASSSRLAGGPPNEQFF. CDR3 bases: TGTGCCAGCAGCTCCAGACTAGCGGGAGGCCCCCCCAATGAGCAGTTCTTC. The genes are TRBV9 and TRBJ2-1; 13 bases align to TRBD2. Germline V gene data show CDR1 as SGDLS and CDR2 as YYNGEE. This CDR3 is built from 17 residues. V lost 4 bases to trimming and J lost 6 bases; unmatched junction nucleotides: 10.